Following are 30 T cell receptor beta chains from one sample sequenced in a study of CD8 T cells in acute hepatitis C reinfection. Time point of the sample: naive CD8 control sorted from an acute-time-point sample. Sequencing was performed with immunoSEQ multiplex PCR; in TCRdb, only in-frame clones are kept and a portion is missing. The sample records tens of thousands of clones, 70% to 90% being singletons. The source material was naive CD8+ T cells from PBMCs. Receptors originate from a woman under 30 who spontaneously cleared hepatitis C infection.

The chain joins TRBV5-6 to TRBJ2-7; D remains ambiguous. CDR3 size: 12 residues. Between the trimmed V and J ends, which lost 3 bases and 4 bases, there was a span of 8 bases. Germline V gives CDR1 SGHDT, CDR2 YYEEEE. The CDR3 spells CASSSPSYEQYF. In nucleotides, the CDR3 is TGTGCCAGCAGCTCCCCATCGTACGAGCAGTACTTC.

The table lists this clone with a count of one. V usage is TRBV27 and J usage is TRBJ2-7, with 8 bases fitting TRBD2. CDR3 length: 14 residues. Germline V CDR1 and CDR2: MNHEY, SMNVEV (reference sequence). V was clipped by 5 bases and J by 0 bases; unmatched bases: 3. The CDR3 is CASSPAGVSYEQYF. CDR3 in DNA: TGTGCCAGCAGTCCAGCGGGAGTCTCCTACGAGCAGTACTTC.

The chain joins TRBV7-9 to TRBJ1-1, with 9 nucleotides matching TRBD1. CDR1 and CDR2 (germline): SEHNR, FQNEAQ (reference sequence). Trimming took 4 bases from V and 7 from J; bases not matched to a gene: 7. CDR3 length: 14 amino acids. CDR3: CASSWGQGGSEAFF. DNA of the CDR3: TGTGCCAGCAGCTGGGGACAGGGCGGTAGTGAAGCTTTCTTT.

About this clone itself: The sample carries other DNA sequences with the same CDR3. The chain links TRBV30 to TRBJ1-5, with D hard to call. The germline gives CDR1 GTSNPN, CDR2 SVGIG (reference sequence). This CDR3 spans 12 amino acids. The ends were cut back, 2 bases at V and 5 bases at J, with 7 bases in the middle. This CDR3 is CAWSPGDQPQHF. CDR3 DNA sequence: TGTGCCTGGAGTCCTGGGGATCAGCCCCAGCATTTT.

This rearrangement joins TRBV15 to TRBJ2-1, with D tentatively TRBD1 or TRBD2 (5 bases each). Germline V gene lookup returns CDR1 LNHNV and CDR2 YYDKDF (reference sequence). The length of the CDR3 is 16 residues. The germline V and J ends were trimmed by 3 bases and 3 bases, with 15 bases remaining between them. Written as DNA, the CDR3 is TGTGCCACCAGCAGCAACAAACTAGGGGACTACAATGAGCAGTTCTTC. Translated: CATSSNKLGDYNEQFF.

This clone was seen more than once but under ten times. The chain combines TRBV11-2 with TRBJ1-4; D ambiguous. The CDR3 sequence is 17 residues long. Trimming removed 2 bases from V and 0 bases from J, with 13 bases in between. Germline lookup yields CDR1 SGHAT and CDR2 FQNNGV. This CDR3 reads CASSLTPAAATNEKLFF. The CDR3 DNA reads TGTGCCAGCAGCTTAACACCCGCAGCGGCAACTAATGAAAAACTGTTTTTT.

The chain is built from TRBV2 and TRBJ1-5, with 12 bases that match TRBD1. Germline-derived CDR1 and CDR2 are SNHLY and FYNNEI. The length of the CDR3 is 18 residues. Unmatched junction bases numbered 7, after V lost 4 bases and J lost 0 bases. CDR3 sequence reads: CASSGSGQGAISNQPQHF. CDR3 DNA sequence: TGTGCCAGCAGTGGCTCGGGACAGGGGGCTATTAGCAATCAGCCCCAGCATTTT.

This chain links TRBV27 with TRBJ2-1; tentative D call: TRBD2 (6 bases). The CDR3 covers 15 residues. V lost 6 bases and J 8 bases, leaving 20 bases between the germline ends. Germline-derived CDR1 and CDR2 are MNHEY and SMNVEV (reference sequence). The CDR3, as DNA: TGTGCCAGCAGGACCCCGGGAGCCAGGGACTATGAGCAGTTCTTC. This translates into CASRTPGARDYEQFF.

V and J are TRBV6-5 and TRBJ2-2, with a possible D match to TRBD2 (7 bases). CDR3 length: 13 amino acids. V gave up 8 bases and J gave up 4 bases, with 11 bases separating them. The germline V gene encodes CDR1 MNHEY and CDR2 SVGAGI. The CDR3 protein is CASGGGRTGELFF. The CDR3 DNA is TGTGCCAGCGGGGGGGGGCGCACCGGGGAGCTGTTTTTT.

The rearrangement links TRBV7-6 to TRBJ2-5, with unresolved D. The CDR3 totals 17 residues. Between the trimmed V and J ends, which lost 4 bases and 0 bases, there was a span of 18 bases. Germline loops: CDR1 SGHVS, CDR2 FNYEAQ. The CDR3 sequence: CASSSIKVLPNQETQYF. The CDR3 coding sequence is TGTGCCAGCAGCTCCATAAAAGTTCTTCCCAACCAAGAGACCCAGTACTTC.

V and J are TRBV4-1 and TRBJ2-4, with 10 bases identical to TRBD1. V shed 4 bases, J shed 9 bases, and the junction held 12 bases outside the gene matches. Germline V gene sequence: CDR1 MGHRA, CDR2 YSYEKL. This CDR3 comprises 16 residues. For the CDR3, the DNA is TGCGCCAGCAGCCCCCACCCGGGACAGGGGCCTGCCATTCAGTACTTC. Translated, it gives CASSPHPGQGPAIQYF.

The chain joins TRBV29-1 to TRBJ1-1; D remains unclear. The germline CDR1 and CDR2 sequences are SQVTM and ANQGSEA. CDR3 length: 10 residues. V was cut by 6 bases and J by 10 bases, with 12 bases left in between. CDR3 protein: CSVQEGLAFF. The CDR3 region has the DNA TGCAGCGTCCAGGAGGGTCTAGCTTTCTTT. The whole variable domain, filled in from reference TRBV29-1 and TRBJ1-1, reads SAVISQKPSRDICQRGTSLTIQCQVDSQVTMMFWYRQQPGQSLTLIATANQGSEATYESGFVIDKFPISRPNLTFSTLTVSNMSPEDSSIYLCSVQEGLAFFGQGTRLTVV.

In this sample, this clone turned up once. This chain links TRBV7-3 with TRBJ2-1; 11 positions agree with TRBD2. This CDR3 is built from 20 residues. V shed 8 bases and J 0 bases; nucleotides not matched to a gene: 18. The germline gives CDR1 SGHTA, CDR2 FQGTGA. The CDR3 region is CASGDGRGASGRISYNEQFF. The CDR3 bases are TGTGCCAGCGGAGATGGTAGGGGGGCTAGCGGGAGGATCTCCTACAATGAGCAGTTCTTC.

This chain joins TRBV12-5 and TRBJ2-1; TRBD2 is a possible D gene (6 bases). Trimming removed 0 bases at V and 3 bases at J, with 12 bases between. CDR1 is LGHNT and CDR2 is FRNRAP in the germline V gene. There are 16 residues in the CDR3. The CDR3 loop is CASGLVPRGIYNEQFF. The CDR3 DNA reads as TGTGCTAGTGGTTTGGTACCCCGGGGGATCTACAATGAGCAGTTCTTC.

The chain links TRBV6-6 to TRBJ1-4; D is perhaps TRBD1 (6 bases). There are 12 residues in the CDR3. The V gene's germline CDR1 is MNHNY and CDR2 SVGAGI (reference sequence). V was cut by 7 bases and J by 7 bases, with 10 bases left in between. Here the CDR3 reads CASKGGAEKLFF. CDR3 bases: TGTGCCAGCAAGGGGGGTGCTGAAAAACTGTTTTTT.

This clone was seen only a few times. This chain uses TRBV27 with TRBJ2-1; the D gene could be TRBD1 or TRBD2 (7 bases each). The germline V gene encodes CDR1 MNHEY and CDR2 SMNVEV (reference sequence). V was shortened by 7 bases and J by 6 bases, with 19 bases between the two germline ends. The CDR3 length is 15 residues. The CDR3 sequence: CASTRGGVGSNEQFF. For the CDR3, the DNA is TGTGCCAGCACCAGGGGGGGCGTGGGCAGCAATGAGCAGTTCTTC.

The chain links TRBV15 to TRBJ1-1; 8 positions match TRBD1. V was clipped by 5 bases and J by 1 base; unmatched bases: 3. CDR3 length equals 14 residues. The germline V gene encodes CDR1 LNHNV and CDR2 YYDKDF (reference sequence). In nucleotides, the CDR3 is TGTGCCACCAGCCCAGGACAGGGGAACACTGAAGCTTTCTTT. Translating it yields CATSPGQGNTEAFF.

The chain employs TRBV4-1 and TRBJ2-5; maybe TRBD1 (5 bases). V was cut by 1 base and J by 3 bases, with 15 bases left in between. The CDR3 spans 16 residues. Germline values: CDR1 MGHRA, CDR2 YSYEKL. The CDR3 coding sequence is TGCGCCAGCAGCCAAGGGCCCCAGGGTATTGAAGAGACCCAGTACTTC. It yields the protein CASSQGPQGIEETQYF.

V is TRBV29-1 and J is TRBJ2-6, with D hard to call. Trimming shortened V by 7 bases and J by 0 bases, and 7 bases separated the two germline ends. Germline CDR1 and CDR2: SQVTM and ANQGSEA. The CDR3 runs 13 residues. The CDR3, as DNA: TGCAGCGCTCTGGGCTCTGGGGCCAACGTCCTGACTTTC. This encodes CSALGSGANVLTF.

J is TRBJ2-7 and V is TRBV7-2; D call uncertain. This CDR3 has 13 amino acids. Trimming pared 5 bases from V and 1 base from J, leaving 9 bases between. In germline, CDR1 is SGHTA, CDR2 FQGNSA. CDR3 coding DNA: TGTGCCAGCAGCCTCGGGCCATCCTACGAGCAGTACTTC. As protein: CASSLGPSYEQYF.

CDR3 in amino acids: CASSLSIRADYNYNEQFF. The CDR3 bases are TGTGCCAGCAGCTTAAGTATCCGGGCGGACTACAATTACAATGAGCAGTTCTTC. The V and J genes are TRBV7-8 and TRBJ2-1; D perhaps matches TRBD2 (6 bases). CDR3 length: 18 residues. Germline lookup yields CDR1 SGHVS and CDR2 FQNEAQ. The V end lost 2 bases, the J end lost 4 bases, and 21 bases lay between the germline ends.

The chain couples TRBV7-9 to TRBJ2-3; 8 bases map to TRBD2. V was clipped by 5 bases and J by 3 bases; unmatched bases: 10. This CDR3 is built from 16 residues. CDR1 and CDR2 (germline): SEHNR, FQNEAQ (reference sequence). CDR3 sequence reads: CASSGQTSEGTDTQYF. The CDR3 DNA follows: TGTGCCAGCAGCGGACAGACTAGCGAGGGAACAGATACGCAGTATTTT.

This rearrangement joins TRBV7-8 to TRBJ2-1; a possible D gene is TRBD1 (5 bases). The CDR3 length is 17 residues. V was cut by 2 bases and J by 3 bases, with 17 bases left in between. Per germline, CDR1 SGHVS and CDR2 FQNEAQ. Here the CDR3 DNA reads TGTGCCAGCAGCTTATTGGTGACAGATTTATACTACAATGAGCAGTTCTTC. This codes for CASSLLVTDLYYNEQFF.

The rearrangement uses TRBV6-6 and TRBJ1-2; D not resolved. The CDR3 length is 10 residues. Germline V gene lookup returns CDR1 MNHNY and CDR2 SVGAGI (reference sequence). Between the trimmed V and J ends, which lost 10 bases and 6 bases, there was a span of 9 bases. The CDR3 region is CATHGDGYTF. Here the CDR3 DNA reads TGTGCCACCCATGGAGATGGCTACACCTTC.

This clone was seen just once. The V gene is TRBV7-3, the J gene TRBJ1-2; D possibly corresponds to TRBD1 (6 bases). Trimming shortened V by 2 bases and J by 6 bases, and 10 bases separated the two germline ends. Germline V gene lookup returns CDR1 SGHTA and CDR2 FQGTGA. The CDR3 extends over 13 amino acids. CDR3 bases: TGTGCCAGCAGCTTAGGAGGGGGAGATGGCTACACCTTC. It encodes CASSLGGGDGYTF. Drawing the rest from reference TRBV7-3 and TRBJ1-2, the complete variable domain is GAGVSQTPSNKVTEKGKYVELRCDPISGHTALYWYRQSLGQGPEFLIYFQGTGAADDSGLPNDRFFAVRPEGSVSTLKIQRTERGDSAVYLCASSLGGGDGYTFGSGTRLTVV.

The chain uses TRBV29-1 and TRBJ2-1; 7 nucleotides match TRBD1. Trimming took 6 bases from V and 7 from J; bases not matched to a gene: 6. CDR1 is SQVTM, CDR2 ANQGSEA, per germline. The CDR3 is made up of 12 amino acids. CDR3 sequence: CSVADRANEQFF. The CDR3 DNA reads TGCAGCGTGGCTGACAGGGCGAATGAGCAGTTCTTC.

This clone has only one observation. The chain employs TRBV11-3 and TRBJ2-1; TRBD2 might be the D (7 bases). CDR3 length equals 15 residues. Between the trimmed V and J ends, which lost 5 bases and 10 bases, there was a span of 21 bases. CDR1 and CDR2 from the germline V gene are SGHNT and YENEEA. In nucleotides, the CDR3 is TGTGCCAGCAGCACCTCGGTGCGGGGGCCTATGGAGCAGTTCTTC. This codes for CASSTSVRGPMEQFF. The variable domain in full, completed from reference TRBV11-3 and TRBJ2-1, reads EAGVVQSPRYKIIEKKQPVAFWCNPISGHNTLYWYLQNLGQGPELLIRYENEEAVDDSQLPKDRFSAERLKGVDSTLKIQPAELGDSAVYLCASSTSVRGPMEQFFGPGTRLTVL.

CDR3 DNA sequence: TGTGCCAGCTCACCCCCCGACAGGGAAGCCGGGGAGCTGTTTTTT. It codes for CASSPPDREAGELFF. The V and J genes are TRBV18 and TRBJ2-2; 7 bases align to TRBD1. CDR3 length equals 15 residues. Per germline, CDR1 KGHSH and CDR2 LQKENI. V dropped 3 bases and J dropped 6; count of bases not matched to a gene: 7.

The chain has TRBV7-8 and TRBJ2-1; D uncertain. CDR1 is SGHVS, CDR2 FQNEAQ, per germline. Trimming cost V 3 bases and J 9 bases, with 15 bases left between them. The CDR3 is 14 residues long. CDR3 bases: TGTGCCAGCAGCTTCTCCCAGCGCTTGGTTGAGCAGTTCTTC. Translation: CASSFSQRLVEQFF.

The V call is TRBV11-2, the J call TRBJ1-5; no firm D call. This CDR3 region has 16 residues. The V and J ends lost 4 bases and 0 bases respectively, with 13 bases between them. CDR1 SGHAT and CDR2 FQNNGV come from the germline V gene. CDR3 loop: CASSSTDGNSNQPQHF. DNA of the CDR3: TGTGCCAGCAGCTCGACCGACGGAAATAGCAATCAGCCCCAGCATTTT.